This T cell receptor (beta chain) was sequenced in a study of blood T cell repertoires in COVID-19. Assay used: immunoSEQ multiplex PCR; TCRdb lists only in-frame clones, some missing. The sample records about 43,000 clones, approximately 87% being singletons. Seattle patients were enrolled during active infection and followed longitudinally. This receptor was obtained from a man in his forties with COVID-19, enrolled during active disease. The sequenced sample was peripheral blood.

CDR3 coding DNA: TGTGCCAGCAGTTACGGTGGCAGCCAAGAGACCCAGTACTTC. It translates to CASSYGGSQETQYF. J is TRBJ2-5 and V is TRBV6-5; D gene ambiguous. V was clipped by 2 bases and J by 1 base, with 8 bases between them. The CDR3 length is 14 residues. Germline values: CDR1 MNHEY, CDR2 SVGAGI.